This T cell receptor beta chain emerged from a study of blood T cell repertoires in COVID-19. The data were produced by immunoSEQ multiplex PCR, yet TCRdb's version contains in-frame clones alone and is incomplete. In the table there are 290,000 or so clones, 87% of which are singletons. Looked up from germline, CDR1 is DFQATT and CDR2 is SNEGSKA (reference sequence). CDR3 length: 13 amino acids. Deletions cut 3 bases from V and 0 bases from J, with 6 bases between. The rearrangement uses TRBV20-1 and TRBJ1-5; no firm D call. The TCR was taken from a man between 18 and 29 years old with active or convalescent COVID-19. Sequenced input: peripheral blood. The CDR3 coding sequence is TGCAGTGCTAGTCCCAATAGCAATCAGCCCCAGCATTTT. It is translated as CSASPNSNQPQHF.